These T cell receptor beta chains were read from a single sample in a study of blood T cell repertoires in COVID-19. Sequencing used immunoSEQ multiplex PCR; TCRdb keeps in-frame clones, though not all of them. The sample lists approximately 190,000 clones, about 83% occurring once. Input material: PBMCs or T cells enriched from blood (not recorded which). The origin of the receptors is a woman aged 25 to 39 who had been exposed to COVID-19. CDR3s include the opening cysteine and the closing phenylalanine or tryptophan. D genes are given only for firm matches. Size is stated for part of the rows, as once, few or many counts, or as a class when the clone is expanded.

v_gene,abundance,d_gene,j_gene,CDR3aa,CDR3nt
TRBV25-1,.,.,TRBJ1-2,CASSEYTGGRSYGYTF,TGTGCCAGCAGTGAATATACAGGAGGGCGGAGTTATGGCTACACCTTC
TRBV19,.,TRBD1,TRBJ2-5,CASSLAWTGEHQETQYF,TGTGCCAGTAGTCTGGCGTGGACAGGGGAGCACCAAGAGACCCAGTACTTC
TRBV14,once,TRBD2,TRBJ2-5,CASSPGTSLQETQYF,TGTGCCAGCAGCCCGGGGACTAGCCTACAAGAGACCCAGTACTTC
TRBV10-3,.,.,TRBJ2-5,CAISDGPNQETQYF,TGTGCCATCAGTGATGGGCCGAACCAAGAGACCCAGTACTTC
TRBV18,.,.,TRBJ1-6,CASSPRQAGDNSPLHF,TGTGCCAGCTCACCAAGGCAGGCGGGGGATAATTCACCCCTCCACTTT
TRBV10-3,.,TRBD1,TRBJ1-1,CAARTGVGTEAFF,TGTGCCGCCAGAACAGGGGTAGGCACTGAAGCTTTCTTT
TRBV15,.,TRBD2,TRBJ2-7,CATGTSVIYEQYF,TGTGCCACCGGGACTAGCGTGATCTACGAGCAGTACTTC
TRBV4-1,.,TRBD2,TRBJ2-3,CASSPIAGGSTDTQYF,TGCGCCAGCAGCCCGATAGCGGGGGGAAGCACAGATACGCAGTATTTT
TRBV5-6,.,TRBD1,TRBJ1-2,CASSRRQGAIGYTF,TGTGCCAGCAGCCGAAGACAGGGGGCGATTGGCTACACCTTC
TRBV12-3/TRBV12-4,.,.,TRBJ2-7,CASICPSGEQYF,TGTGCCAGCATTTGTCCTAGTGGCGAGCAGTACTTC
TRBV9,.,.,TRBJ1-5,CASSVAPGQPQHF,TGTGCCAGCAGCGTAGCGCCCGGTCAGCCCCAGCATTTT
TRBV5-4,.,TRBD2,TRBJ2-7,CASSPEAGRYEQYF,TGTGCCAGCAGCCCAGAAGCGGGGCGCTACGAGCAGTACTTC
TRBV19,.,.,TRBJ1-4,CASSPNGGGTEKLFF,TGTGCCAGTAGCCCCAACGGGGGTGGGACCGAAAAACTGTTTTTT
TRBV11-2,.,.,TRBJ1-2,CASSPDRLYGYTF,TGTGCCAGCAGCCCGGACAGACTCTATGGCTACACCTTC
TRBV18,once,.,TRBJ2-3,CASSPARLYTDTQYF,TGTGCCAGCTCACCAGCGAGATTGTACACAGATACGCAGTATTTT
TRBV5-6,.,.,TRBJ1-2,CASSWPTGGVEGYTF,TGTGCCAGCAGCTGGCCCACGGGAGGGGTGGAAGGCTACACCTTC
TRBV7-4,.,TRBD1,TRBJ1-3,CASSHGPGQRISGNTIYF,TGTGCCAGCAGCCACGGACCGGGACAGCGGATCTCTGGAAACACCATATATTTT
TRBV20-1,.,TRBD1,TRBJ1-1,CSASTGVTTFF,TGCAGTGCTTCGACAGGGGTTACAACTTTCTTT
TRBV9,.,.,TRBJ2-7,CASSGGRSDEQYF,TGTGCCAGCAGCGGAGGCCGCTCGGACGAGCAGTACTTC
TRBV5-1,.,TRBD1,TRBJ2-3,CASSLASGTGEQDTQYF,TGCGCCAGCAGCTTGGCCTCAGGGACAGGGGAACAAGATACGCAGTATTTT
TRBV3-1/TRBV3-2,.,.,TRBJ2-7,CASSPRSSVGQRDEQYF,TGTGCCAGCAGCCCGCGATCTAGCGTGGGCCAAAGAGACGAGCAGTACTTC
TRBV6-2/TRBV6-3,once,.,TRBJ1-6,CASSTLGKDSPLHF,TGTGCCAGCAGTACACTAGGGAAGGATTCACCCCTCCACTTT
TRBV9,.,TRBD2,TRBJ2-3,CASSVAGGGATDTQYF,TGTGCCAGCAGCGTAGCTGGCGGGGGGGCCACAGATACGCAGTATTTT
TRBV27,.,.,TRBJ2-1,CASRKIPPVYNEQFF,TGTGCCAGCCGCAAGATCCCTCCGGTCTACAATGAGCAGTTCTTC
TRBV6-1,.,TRBD2,TRBJ2-7,CASSEEGLAGDYEQYF,TGTGCCAGCAGTGAGGAGGGACTAGCGGGGGATTACGAGCAGTACTTC
TRBV9,.,.,TRBJ2-3,CASSDNLSRGMRTDTQYF,TGTGCCAGCAGCGATAACCTTTCCAGGGGCATGAGGACAGATACGCAGTATTTT
TRBV9,.,.,TRBJ1-1,CASSVGSQTEAFF,TGTGCCAGCAGCGTAGGCAGTCAGACTGAAGCTTTCTTT
TRBV5-6,.,TRBD1,TRBJ1-4,CASSRTGAGEKLFF,TGTGCCAGCAGCCGCACAGGGGCGGGAGAAAAACTGTTTTTT
TRBV7-9,.,TRBD2,TRBJ2-5,CASSQTSGGLQETQYF,TGTGCCAGCAGCCAGACTAGCGGGGGCCTGCAAGAGACCCAGTACTTC
TRBV7-2,.,.,TRBJ1-1,CASSPDGGFPEAFF,TGTGCCAGCAGCCCCGACGGGGGTTTCCCTGAAGCTTTCTTT
TRBV7-7,.,TRBD1,TRBJ1-1,CASSLGVGRTGTEAFF,TGTGCCAGCAGCTTAGGGGTCGGCAGGACAGGCACTGAAGCTTTCTTT
TRBV7-9,.,TRBD1,TRBJ1-1,CASSLLGTGVEAFF,TGTGCCAGCAGCCTCCTAGGGACAGGGGTTGAAGCTTTCTTT
TRBV10-3,.,.,TRBJ1-2,CAIRPQGYGYTF,TGTGCCATCAGGCCACAGGGCTATGGCTACACCTTC
TRBV6-4,.,TRBD1,TRBJ2-1,CASSDLGRGSDEQFF,TGTGCCAGCAGTGACCTGGGCAGGGGGAGTGATGAGCAGTTCTTC
TRBV5-1,.,.,TRBJ2-1,CASSLAGGGSSYNEQFF,TGCGCCAGCAGCTTGGCCGGTGGAGGGAGCTCCTACAATGAGCAGTTCTTC
TRBV11-2,.,TRBD1,TRBJ1-5,CASSSGTGVSVSNQPQHF,TGTGCCAGCAGCTCCGGGACAGGGGTGTCGGTGAGCAATCAGCCCCAGCATTTT
TRBV5-6,.,.,TRBJ1-1,CASSFISLDNTEAFF,TGTGCCAGCAGCTTTATAAGCCTAGACAACACTGAAGCTTTCTTT
TRBV19,.,TRBD1,TRBJ1-2,CASSSGTGVLGYTF,TGTGCCAGTAGTTCCGGGACAGGGGTACTTGGCTACACCTTC
TRBV11-2,.,.,TRBJ1-1,CASSFAGSRDTEAFF,TGTGCCAGCAGCTTTGCAGGGTCTCGGGACACTGAAGCTTTCTTT